What follows are 21 T cell receptor beta chains derived from one specimen sequenced in a study of shared clonotypes between healthy human individuals. Assay: immunoSEQ multiplex PCR; the TCRdb copy retains only in-frame clones and omits some. This table holds some 1.5 million clones, under 99% found once. Sample: naive CD4+ T cells sorted from blood. Subset given: CD45RA+ positively selected. The receptors were sampled from a man aged 25 to 40 in good health.

The chain joins TRBV27 to TRBJ1-1; the match to TRBD1 covers 7 bases. The ends lost 7 bases at V and 8 bases at J; junction bases unmatched: 13. The CDR3 has 14 residues. Germline CDR1 and CDR2: MNHEY and SMNVEV (reference sequence). CDR3 DNA: TGTGCCAGCACCCCCCGGAATCAGGGGGGGGAAGCTTTCTTT. It is translated as CASTPRNQGGEAFF.

V gene TRBV19 combines with J gene TRBJ1-1; D remains unclear. Germline V lookup: CDR1 LNHDA, CDR2 SQIVND (reference sequence). V dropped 6 bases and J dropped 4 bases, with 9 bases sitting between them. This CDR3 has 12 residues. CDR3 sequence (DNA): TGTGCCAGTAGGAGGTCGGGCACTGAAGCTTTCTTT. It is translated as CASRRSGTEAFF.

The gene calls are TRBV5-1 and TRBJ1-1; unclear D gene. V lost 6 bases to trimming and J lost 4 bases, with 13 bases between them. This CDR3 comprises 13 residues. Germline CDR1 reads SGHRS; CDR2 reads YFSETQ. The CDR3 DNA reads TGCGCCAGCACGGCAGGCGAGGGCACTGAAGCTTTCTTT. Amino acids: CASTAGEGTEAFF.

The chain employs TRBV18 and TRBJ2-7; 9 nucleotides line up with TRBD2. Germline CDR1 and CDR2: KGHSH and LQKENI. This CDR3 has 14 amino acids. J was trimmed by 7 bases and V by 0 bases; bases with no gene match: 4. The CDR3 sequence: CASSPPGSGSEQYF. The CDR3 coding sequence is TGTGCCAGCTCACCACCGGGTAGCGGGAGTGAGCAGTACTTC.

This clone has a single count. The chain is built from TRBV7-9 and TRBJ2-7; possibly TRBD1 or TRBD2 for D (7 bases each). The germline CDR1 and CDR2 sequences are SEHNR and FQNEAQ (reference sequence). The CDR3 is made up of 16 amino acids. Trimming left V 5 bases short and J 0 bases short, with 17 bases between. Here the CDR3 reads CASSAAGQPLSYEQYF. As DNA, the CDR3 is TGTGCCAGCAGCGCAGCGGGACAGCCTCTCTCCTACGAGCAGTACTTC.

The gene calls are TRBV15 and TRBJ1-4, with D possibly matching TRBD1 (6 bases). Germline V gene sequence: CDR1 LNHNV, CDR2 YYDKDF (reference sequence). The CDR3 loop spans 18 amino acids. With 5 bases removed from V and 7 bases from J, the gap between germline ends came to 26 bases. CDR3 DNA: TGTGCCACCAGCCAAGCTTTCTTGGGGGGCCTTTACGGTGAAAAACTGTTTTTT. Protein product: CATSQAFLGGLYGEKLFF.

The chain recombines TRBV28 with TRBJ2-1, with a tentative D call TRBD1 (5 bases). Per germline, CDR1 MDHEN and CDR2 SYDVKM. V lost 5 bases to trimming and J lost 1 base, with 18 bases between them. CDR3 size: 17 residues. Here the CDR3 DNA reads TGTGCCAGCAGTCTACATCAGGGTGGAAGGTCCTACAATGAGCAGTTCTTC. It translates to CASSLHQGGRSYNEQFF.

The chain is built from TRBV5-4 and TRBJ1-1; 10 bases line up with TRBD1. Trimming cost V 2 bases and J 2 bases; bases outside gene matches: 6. This CDR3 has 16 residues. The V gene's germline CDR1 is SGHNT and CDR2 YYREEE (reference sequence). The CDR3 DNA reads as TGTGCCAGCAGCTTTCCGACAGGGGGCCCTAACACTGAAGCTTTCTTT. Its protein is CASSFPTGGPNTEAFF.

This sequence joins TRBV11-2 and TRBJ2-1; TRBD1 matches at 10 bases. Germline values: CDR1 SGHAT, CDR2 FQNNGV. This CDR3 spans 19 amino acids. J gave up 10 bases and V 2 bases, and 20 bases lay outside the gene matches. CDR3 sequence reads: CASSLWDRGSAWASSEQFF. Here the CDR3 DNA reads TGTGCCAGCAGCTTATGGGACAGGGGCTCGGCGTGGGCTAGTAGCGAGCAGTTCTTC.

The genes are TRBV5-1 and TRBJ1-4, with D possibly TRBD1 on 6 matching bases. V dropped 6 bases and J dropped 7 bases, with 16 bases sitting between them. The CDR3 totals 14 residues. Germline V gene sequence: CDR1 SGHRS, CDR2 YFSETQ. CDR3 amino acids: CASTPGGAREKLFF. The CDR3 DNA reads as TGCGCCAGCACCCCGGGGGGGGCGCGTGAAAAACTGTTTTTT.

V gene TRBV10-3 combines with J gene TRBJ2-1; D is ambiguous. The CDR3 is 14 amino acids. The germline V gene encodes CDR1 ENHRY and CDR2 SYGVKD. V was cut by 0 bases and J by 12 bases, with 15 bases left in between. The CDR3 DNA follows: TGTGCCATCAGTGAGTCGACGGCGGTCCGACGGCAGTTCTTC. Its translation: CAISESTAVRRQFF.

The rearrangement links TRBV15 to TRBJ2-3; weak D call: TRBD2 (6 bases). Germline values: CDR1 LNHNV, CDR2 YYDKDF (reference sequence). V was trimmed by 6 bases and J by 0 bases, leaving 16 bases between them. The CDR3 covers 16 residues. CDR3: CATRFSGTGSTDTQYF. Written as DNA, the CDR3 is TGTGCCACCAGGTTCTCCGGGACTGGGAGCACAGATACGCAGTATTTT.

The chain joins TRBV7-9 to TRBJ2-3; the match to TRBD2 covers 7 bases. The V gene end was trimmed by 4 bases and the J gene end by 2 bases; junction bases not matched to a gene: 9. The CDR3 covers 16 residues. Looked up from germline, CDR1 is SEHNR and CDR2 is FQNEAQ (reference sequence). CDR3 region: CASSSWLADPTDTQYF. As DNA, the CDR3 is TGTGCCAGCAGCTCTTGGCTAGCGGATCCCACAGATACGCAGTATTTT.

The rearrangement joins TRBV13 to TRBJ2-6; D is unclear. Per the germline V gene, CDR1 is PRHDT and CDR2 is FYEKMQ (reference sequence). V lost 3 bases and J 2 bases, leaving 8 bases between the germline ends. The CDR3 totals 15 residues. The CDR3 here is CASSFTTAGANVLTF. DNA for the CDR3: TGTGCCAGCAGCTTTACGACGGCTGGGGCCAACGTCCTGACTTTC. The full variable domain, its missing parts supplied by reference TRBV13 and TRBJ2-6, is AAGVIQSPRHLIKEKRETATLKCYPIPRHDTVYWYQQGPGQDPQFLISFYEKMQSDKGSIPDRFSAQQFSDYHSELNMSSLELGDSALYFCASSFTTAGANVLTFGAGSRLTVL.

The chain combines TRBV2 with TRBJ1-5; D gene ambiguous. CDR3 length: 13 residues. The germline V and J ends were trimmed by 4 bases and 7 bases, with 11 bases remaining between them. The germline V gene has CDR1 SNHLY and CDR2 FYNNEI. As DNA, the CDR3 is TGTGCCAGCAGTGTAGCCCTGGGCCAGCCCCAGCATTTT. Amino acid sequence: CASSVALGQPQHF.

The chain recombines TRBV28 with TRBJ2-7; unclear D gene. Between the trimmed V and J ends, which lost 5 bases and 7 bases, there was a span of 15 bases. The CDR3 consists of 13 residues. Germline CDR1 MDHEN, CDR2 SYDVKM. The CDR3 DNA is TGTGCCAGCAGTCAGACTGCCCCCAGGGAGCAGTACTTC. Amino acid sequence: CASSQTAPREQYF.

This chain links TRBV6-5 with TRBJ2-5; 11 positions agree with TRBD2. In germline, CDR1 is MNHEY, CDR2 SVGAGI. The CDR3 is 15 amino acids. V trimming: 4 bases; J trimming: 2 bases; junction bases outside the gene matches: 3. The CDR3 DNA follows: TGTGCCAGCAGTTGGGGACTAGCGGTACAAGAGACCCAGTACTTC. Its translation: CASSWGLAVQETQYF.

This chain connects TRBV2 to TRBJ1-2; D may be TRBD1 (6 bases). Germline V CDR1 and CDR2: SNHLY, FYNNEI. V was clipped by 3 bases and J by 4 bases, with 15 bases between them. The length of the CDR3 is 15 residues. The CDR3 is CASSDRSRGGYGYTF. CDR3 bases: TGTGCCAGCAGTGATAGATCCAGGGGAGGCTATGGCTACACCTTC.

The J gene is TRBJ2-7, the V gene TRBV4-1; D may be TRBD2 (5 bases). The CDR3 is made up of 13 amino acids. The V end lost 1 base, the J end lost 9 bases, and 13 bases lay between the germline ends. The V gene's germline CDR1 is MGHRA and CDR2 YSYEKL. The CDR3, as DNA: TGCGCCAGCAGCCAAGGAGGGTCTTCGCGGCAGTACTTC. Its translation is CASSQGGSSRQYF.

V and J are TRBV28 and TRBJ1-1; unclear D gene. The CDR3 consists of 14 residues. Germline V gene sequence: CDR1 MDHEN, CDR2 SYDVKM. Between the trimmed V and J ends, which lost 6 bases and 10 bases, there was a span of 21 bases. CDR3 region: CASRLSSPNRGAFF. DNA of the CDR3: TGTGCCAGCAGGCTGTCGTCCCCCAACCGTGGAGCTTTCTTT.

The chain combines TRBV5-1 with TRBJ2-7, with D uncertain. The V end lost 3 bases, the J end lost 3 bases, and 16 bases lay between the germline ends. Germline-derived CDR1 and CDR2 are SGHRS and YFSETQ. The CDR3 has 15 residues. DNA of the CDR3: TGCGCCAGCAGCTCCGGATTCTCTTATTACTACGAGCAGTACTTC. Protein product: CASSSGFSYYYEQYF.